The source of this T cell receptor (beta chain) is a study of CD8 T cells in Susac syndrome. CDR3 length: 15 residues. V lost 3 bases to trimming and J lost 2 bases, with 15 bases between them. Germline V CDR1 and CDR2: SGHKS, YYEKEE (reference sequence). An input of about 0.5 to 1 ug of RNA was subjected to reverse transcription using random hexamers. The authors amplified TCR beta CDR3 across 54 Vbeta and 13 Jbeta using immunoSEQ multiplex PCR. TCRdb analysed the immunoSEQ multiplex PCR reads with MiXCR anew, one entry per CDR3 protein. The sample carries 70,000 to 100,000 distinct CDR3 sequences, about 93% recorded once. In blood CD8+ and CD4+ T cells, TCR beta underwent sequencing. TEMRA cells were FACS-enriched, and CD8+ and CD4+ T cells were isolated negatively.

The chain joins TRBV5-5 to TRBJ2-7; D is perhaps TRBD1 (6 bases). The sequence came from a human donor in good health. Sequencing was carried out using CD8+ T cells from PBMCs. The CDR3 coding sequence is TGTGCCAGCAGCTACCGACAGGCTGAAGCCTACGAGCAGTACTTC. Translated: CASSYRQAEAYEQYF.